This TCR beta chain came from a study of sequential checkpoint blockade in melanoma (dated by TCRdb to the late 2010s). For context, the study as a whole: Patients were randomized 1:1 to first-line nivolumab followed by ipilimumab (arm A) or ipilimumab followed by nivolumab (arm B). Maintenance nivolumab came after both trial sequences. The full study reports these points: The model for predicting response that combines TCR metrics with mutation burden needs to be validated in larger, independent patient cohorts.

The treatment or condition label for this specimen denotes: randomized to nivolumab then ipilimumab (arm A) or the reverse (arm B). No trial patient had received prior DNA-damaging chemotherapy. Thawed PBMCs were sorted on a FACS Aria II flow cytometer to isolate live CD3+CD8+ cells negative for CD19 and CD56. Samples were obtained from patients with melanoma enrolled in CheckMate 064, a randomized, open-label phase II trial of sequential checkpoint blockade. Leukapheresis was used to collect peripheral blood mononuclear cells, which were then purified with Ficoll-Paque and frozen in human serum with roughly 9.8% DMSO. Immediately after sorting, the purity of sorted blood CD3+CD8+ cells was verified to be >95%, after which DNA was extracted. TCRbeta CDR3 regions were immunosequenced from genomic DNA with the immunoSEQ Assay. Before high-throughput sequencing, the genomic DNA was amplified using bias-controlled multiplex PCR. The paper's data handling went like this. To quantify the absolute abundance of each unique TCRbeta CDR3 region, the sequences were collapsed and filtered. Clonality was defined as 1 minus Pielou's evenness and was calculated using productive rearrangements only. A previously published method was used to identify clones whose frequencies were significantly greater in on-treatment samples than in baseline samples. TCRdb re-hosts the immuneACCESS table, in-frame sequences only. Its copies lack some clones; in the studies checked, an unresolved V gene accounts for under half of them, and the cause for the rest is not known. V, J and clone size reflect that table, while D and trimming were determined from the DNA. The sample profile shows about 14,000 clones; about 78% of them were found once. The ten largest clones take up under 35% of the sample.

Comments on this clone: The target of this receptor is not known. No quality values exist for individual bases; no much larger clone is one base distant.

This sample comprised CD8+ T cells sorted from blood (inferred from file names), obtained from a patient given nivolumab and ipilimumab in sequence. This TCR derives from a human donor with melanoma.

The CDR3 region reads CASSPPGTEAFF. The nucleotide sequence is TGTGCCAGCAGCCCCCCGGGGACTGAAGCTTTCTTT. The chain is assembled from TRBV9 and TRBJ1-1; the D gene is unclear. V was cut back by 4 bases and J by 5 bases, leaving a gap of 9 bases between them. The CDR3 covers 12 residues, taking in both the cysteine and the phenylalanine. Only CDR3 DNA remains: 36 bases, in frame from the first base. CDR1 and CDR2 are drawn from the germline V gene: SGDLS, YYNGEE. The CDR3 plus the reference TRBV9 and TRBJ1-1 genes for the other parts give the full variable domain: DSGVTQTPKHLITATGQRVTLRCSPRSGDLSVYWYQQSLDQGLQFLIQYYNGEERAKGNILERFSAQQFPDLHSELNLSSLELGDSALYFCASSPPGTEAFFGQGTRLTVV.